This T cell receptor beta chain emerged from a study of blood T cell repertoires in COVID-19. The overall study: The United States, Italy and Spain supplied acute and convalescent COVID-19 samples. PBMCs, B-cell-depleted T cells, or T cells were the source of the cDNA or gDNA that made up the material.

The CDR3 loop spans 13 amino acids. The V gene lost 2 bases and the J gene lost 7 bases, with 11 bases spanning the gap. Germline V gene data show CDR1 as MNHEY and CDR2 as SVGAGI. Original analysis: Scientists estimated how many nucleated cells there were by amplifying reference gene primers. The repertoire was sequenced with immunoSEQ multiplex PCR; TCRdb's copy has only in-frame clones and lacks some. D and trimming come from the DNA, and the V and J calls and clone size come from that table. The sample records about 270,000 clones, approximately 88% being singletons. Input material: peripheral blood. The genes are TRBV6-5 and TRBJ2-5; D gene ambiguous. The receptor comes from a man aged 50 to 60 with acute or convalescent COVID-19. In nucleotides, the CDR3 is TGTGCCAGCAGTTACGAGCCCCTTGGGACCCAGTACTTC. Translating gives CASSYEPLGTQYF.